This T cell receptor (beta chain) is from a study of blood T cells in healthy people across ages. General study points: Any conclusive comparison of naive versus antigen-experienced cells was prevented by using unsorted PBMCs.

As for this clonotype: Its specificity is not known.

A second PCR, run for roughly 7 to 11 cycles, used a sample-barcoded 5' primer plus a J-beta primer mix. Unique molecular identifiers of 12 random nucleotides labeled each cDNA. TCRdb analysed the 5' RACE reads with MiXCR anew, one entry per CDR3 protein. The table shows about 670,000 distinct CDR3 sequences, with 52% occurring only once. Specimen: blood. This sequence was found in a woman older than 75 in good health.

The CDR3 sequence is CASSPGTSAYYEQYF. In nucleotides, the CDR3 is TGTGCCAGCAGCCCCGGGACTAGCGCATACTACGAGCAGTACTTC. The V and J genes are TRBV5-6 and TRBJ2-7, with 10 bases aligning to TRBD2. The CDR3 totals 15 residues. With 4 bases clipped from V and 3 bases from J, the junction kept 7 bases outside the gene matches. Germline V gene data show CDR1 as SGHDT and CDR2 as YYEEEE.